Below are 15 T cell receptor beta chains sequenced from a single sample in a study of CD8+ T cells in alopecia areata. The treatment is: oral pan-JAK inhibitor, 5-10 mg twice daily. Isolated RNA was reverse transcribed into cDNA used as the sequencing template. Using immunoSEQ multiplex PCR, the repertoire was profiled, and TCRdb retains in-frame clones only, with some absent. The sample records approximately 150,000 clones, approximately 62% being singletons. The input for sequencing was CD4+ T cells sorted from blood, taken at week 24, from a patient treated with tofacitinib. All receptors derive from a human donor with alopecia areata.

This clone turned up a few times. The identical CDR3 is also encoded by other nucleotide sequences in the sample. The V and J genes are TRBV7-9 and TRBJ2-3; D gene uncertain. V lost 2 bases to trimming and J lost 3 bases, with 0 bases between them. The CDR3 loop spans 11 amino acids. Germline V CDR1 and CDR2: SEHNR, FQNEAQ (reference sequence). The CDR3 protein is CASSLTDTQYF. The CDR3 region has the DNA TGTGCCAGCAGCTTAACAGATACGCAGTATTTT.

This clone showed up just once. The J gene is TRBJ2-3, the V gene TRBV2; a possible D gene is TRBD1 (7 bases). Trimming removed 6 bases at V and 10 bases at J, with 14 bases between. CDR1 and CDR2 from the germline V gene are SNHLY and FYNNEI. The CDR3 runs to 12 residues. CDR3 DNA sequence: TGTGCCAGCAGCTCCGACAGGGAGGCGCAGTATTTT. Protein product: CASSSDREAQYF.

The sample holds one count of this clone. The chain uses TRBV2 and TRBJ1-1; 12 positions agree with TRBD1. Trimming removed 4 bases from V and 11 bases from J; junction bases left unmatched: 8. This CDR3 is built from 14 residues. Germline assignment: CDR1 SNHLY and CDR2 FYNNEI. CDR3 bases: TGTGCCAGCAGTGCCATCCGGGACAGGGGGCAGGCTTTCTTT. Translated: CASSAIRDRGQAFF.

This clone was seen a few times. The chain has TRBV10-3 and TRBJ1-6; D ambiguous. Deletions cut 0 bases from V and 7 bases from J, with 16 bases between. CDR3 length equals 17 residues. Germline V lookup: CDR1 ENHRY, CDR2 SYGVKD. CDR3 nucleotides: TGTGCCATCAGTGAGTCGATTTACGCAGCCCCAAATTCACCCCTCCACTTT. Translation gives CAISESIYAAPNSPLHF.

Of note for this clone: At one end, the junction sequence differs from germline, possibly due to a read error. Other DNA sequences of this sample code for an identical CDR3. The chain employs TRBV27 and TRBJ1-1, with 9 bases lining up with TRBD1. Germline loops: CDR1 MNHEY, CDR2 SMNVEV (reference sequence). The CDR3 contains 15 residues. In DNA, the CDR3 is TGCGCCAGCAGTTTAGCGATCGGGACAGGGATTGAAGCTTTCTTT. As protein: CASSLAIGTGIEAFF.

V is TRBV6-1 and J is TRBJ1-5, with TRBD1 identical over 8 bases. The V gene's germline CDR1 is MNHNS and CDR2 SASEGT. The J segment lost 6 bases and the V segment lost 2 bases, leaving 12 bases of the junction unmatched. This CDR3 comprises 17 residues. The CDR3 sequence: CASSESIVAGGSQPQHF. The CDR3 DNA reads TGTGCCAGCAGTGAATCGATTGTGGCAGGGGGCTCTCAGCCCCAGCATTTT.

This rearrangement joins TRBV29-1 to TRBJ2-3; weak D call: TRBD2 (6 bases). The V end lost 6 bases, the J end lost 3 bases, and 22 bases lay between the germline ends. Germline CDR1 reads SQVTM; CDR2 reads ANQGSEA. The CDR3 covers 16 residues. CDR3 in DNA: TGCAGCGTCGGGGCAGTCGGCCCGCGGGGAACAGATACGCAGTATTTT. It codes for CSVGAVGPRGTDTQYF.

This chain uses TRBV29-1 with TRBJ2-3; the D gene is possibly TRBD1 (6 bases). Germline CDR1 SQVTM, CDR2 ANQGSEA. This CDR3 region has 13 residues. The ends were cut back, 8 bases at V and 1 base at J, with 13 bases in the middle. The CDR3 is CSWRAGGTDTQYF. In DNA form, the CDR3 reads TGCAGCTGGCGGGCAGGGGGCACAGATACGCAGTATTTT.

This clone was observed a handful of times. The chain uses TRBV5-1 and TRBJ1-5, with TRBD1 identical over 7 bases. CDR1 and CDR2 from the germline V gene are SGHRS and YFSETQ. The CDR3 has 16 amino acids. V was clipped by 0 bases and J by 3 bases; unmatched bases: 6. The CDR3 bases are TGCGCCAGCAGCTTGGCACCCGGGACAGTCAATCAGCCCCAGCATTTT. Residues: CASSLAPGTVNQPQHF.

CDR3 DNA sequence: TGTGCCAGCAGTGGGACCGGACAGGGTCGGGACTACACCTTC. Translation gives CASSGTGQGRDYTF. The gene calls are TRBV25-1 and TRBJ1-2; TRBD1 agrees at 8 bases. V lost 4 bases to trimming and J lost 10 bases; unmatched junction nucleotides: 11. This CDR3 comprises 14 residues. Germline V gene sequence: CDR1 MGHDK, CDR2 SYGVNS.

This chain uses TRBV29-1 with TRBJ1-1, with unresolved D. From germline, CDR1 is SQVTM and CDR2 ANQGSEA. V was cut by 4 bases and J by 3 bases, with 9 bases left in between. This CDR3 region has 12 residues. The CDR3 protein is CSVGGRHTEAFF. The DNA of the CDR3 is TGCAGCGTTGGAGGTAGGCACACTGAAGCTTTCTTT.

This clone was seen ten or more times. CDR3 residues: CASSLDSQTQYF. CDR3 in DNA: TGTGCCAGCAGCTTAGATTCTCAGACCCAGTACTTC. The chain couples TRBV7-7 to TRBJ2-5; D is unclear. Germline CDR1 and CDR2: SSHAT and FNYEAQ (reference sequence). This CDR3 is built from 12 residues. Trimming removed 1 base from V and 6 bases from J, with 6 bases in between.

This clone was recorded once. V is TRBV19 and J is TRBJ2-7; D possibly corresponds to TRBD2 (7 bases). The germline gives CDR1 LNHDA, CDR2 SQIVND (reference sequence). V lost 3 bases to trimming and J lost 5 bases, with 14 bases between them. The CDR3 runs 14 residues. The CDR3 loop reads CASSMIGGPNEQYF. The CDR3 DNA reads as TGTGCCAGTAGTATGATCGGGGGGCCCAACGAGCAGTACTTC.

This clone is categorized as medium-sized. This chain connects TRBV7-9 to TRBJ1-3; D possibly corresponds to TRBD1 (6 bases). The CDR3 length is 15 residues. V dropped 5 bases and J dropped 1 base, with 12 bases sitting between them. CDR1 is SEHNR and CDR2 is FQNEAQ in the germline V gene (reference sequence). DNA of the CDR3: TGTGCCAGCAGCGTCTCGACAGGATCTGGAAACACCATATATTTT. It is translated as CASSVSTGSGNTIYF.

This clone was observed a handful of times. This sequence joins TRBV7-9 and TRBJ1-5, with a weak D call TRBD1 (6 bases). The CDR3 length is 15 residues. Germline assignment: CDR1 SEHNR and CDR2 FQNEAQ (reference sequence). The V gene lost 1 base and the J gene lost 2 bases, with 9 bases spanning the gap. The CDR3 loop is CASSLGAGGNQPQHF. The CDR3 DNA reads as TGTGCCAGCAGCTTAGGCGCAGGGGGCAATCAGCCCCAGCATTTT. Full variable domain (rest looked up from reference TRBV7-9 and TRBJ1-5): DTGVSQNPRHKITKRGQNVTFRCDPISEHNRLYWYRQTLGQGPEFLTYFQNEAQLEKSRLLSDRFSAERPKGSFSTLEIQRTEQGDSAMYLCASSLGAGGNQPQHFGDGTRLSIL.